This TCR beta chain emerged from a study of T cell responses to AZD1222 COVID-19 vaccine. The germline gives CDR1 GTSNPN, CDR2 SVGIG (reference sequence). With 7 bases clipped from V and 2 bases from J, the junction kept 3 bases outside the gene matches. CDR3 size: 12 residues. General study findings and limits: Most donors were white British, females outnumbered males, and clonal diversity was possibly underestimated.

The data were produced by immunoSEQ multiplex PCR, yet TCRdb's version contains in-frame clones alone and is incomplete. The sample consists of approximately 120,000 clones, roughly 90% of them appearing once. Comments on this clone: What it binds is unknown.

The rearrangement uses TRBV30 and TRBJ2-7, with TRBD1 matching 9 bases. The sequencing here drew on peripheral blood, taken on day 0 of AZD1222 vaccination. This sequence was found in an adult in good health. The CDR3 here is CASTGGPYEQYF. CDR3 DNA sequence: TGTGCCTCCACAGGGGGCCCCTACGAGCAGTACTTC.